This T cell receptor (beta chain) derives from a study of beta chain features in type 1 diabetes. As regards this clone: Antigen unknown.

Study-wide points: Whether HLA type influences TCRB rearrangement remained unresolved here. Moderate yet significant TCRB CDR3 shortening was seen in Type 1 diabetes patients in all four CD4+ subsets. Across patients, naive, central memory and Treg TCRB repertoires exhibited apparently greater similarity than was observed across healthy donors.

From germline, CDR1 is LNHDA and CDR2 SQIVND (reference sequence). CDR3 length equals 15 residues. V was pared by 3 bases and J by 1 base, with 9 bases between. As every portion of the isolated RNA was reverse transcribed, the sequencing read expressed TCRB transcripts. Assay: immunoSEQ multiplex PCR; the TCRdb copy retains only in-frame clones and omits some. The repertoire includes hundreds of thousands of clones, roughly 15% of them detected once, and about 0.03% sits in the top ten. This TCR was sampled from a woman between 40 and 55 years old in good health. The material sequenced was naive CD4+ T cells from blood. V is TRBV19 and J is TRBJ2-2, with D possibly being TRBD2 (6 bases). The CDR3 spells CASSILGGNTGELFF. The CDR3 coding sequence is TGTGCCAGTAGTATTCTCGGGGGGAACACCGGGGAGCTGTTTTTT.